In this sample, the clone carrying this TCR beta chain turned up once. The sample is drawn from a study of cytomegalovirus exposure and HLA in healthy donors. Clones were read by immunoSEQ multiplex PCR, and TCRdb kept only the in-frame ones, dropping some. The sample has about 350,000 clones, 87% seen once; the top ten hold 1.2%. It was the approximately 120-subject validation cohort, separate from the roughly 700-subject first cohort, to which the donors belonged. Germline lookup yields CDR1 GTSNPN and CDR2 SVGIG (reference sequence). This CDR3 has 12 amino acids. V was pared by 4 bases and J by 0 bases, with 7 bases between.

V and J are TRBV30 and TRBJ2-7, with TRBD1 as a possible D gene (6 bases). This receptor was obtained from a woman aged 30 to 39 in good health and CMV-seropositive. Sequencing input: PBMCs. CDR3 loop: CAWNRDSYEQYF. For the CDR3, the DNA is TGTGCCTGGAACAGGGACTCCTACGAGCAGTACTTC.